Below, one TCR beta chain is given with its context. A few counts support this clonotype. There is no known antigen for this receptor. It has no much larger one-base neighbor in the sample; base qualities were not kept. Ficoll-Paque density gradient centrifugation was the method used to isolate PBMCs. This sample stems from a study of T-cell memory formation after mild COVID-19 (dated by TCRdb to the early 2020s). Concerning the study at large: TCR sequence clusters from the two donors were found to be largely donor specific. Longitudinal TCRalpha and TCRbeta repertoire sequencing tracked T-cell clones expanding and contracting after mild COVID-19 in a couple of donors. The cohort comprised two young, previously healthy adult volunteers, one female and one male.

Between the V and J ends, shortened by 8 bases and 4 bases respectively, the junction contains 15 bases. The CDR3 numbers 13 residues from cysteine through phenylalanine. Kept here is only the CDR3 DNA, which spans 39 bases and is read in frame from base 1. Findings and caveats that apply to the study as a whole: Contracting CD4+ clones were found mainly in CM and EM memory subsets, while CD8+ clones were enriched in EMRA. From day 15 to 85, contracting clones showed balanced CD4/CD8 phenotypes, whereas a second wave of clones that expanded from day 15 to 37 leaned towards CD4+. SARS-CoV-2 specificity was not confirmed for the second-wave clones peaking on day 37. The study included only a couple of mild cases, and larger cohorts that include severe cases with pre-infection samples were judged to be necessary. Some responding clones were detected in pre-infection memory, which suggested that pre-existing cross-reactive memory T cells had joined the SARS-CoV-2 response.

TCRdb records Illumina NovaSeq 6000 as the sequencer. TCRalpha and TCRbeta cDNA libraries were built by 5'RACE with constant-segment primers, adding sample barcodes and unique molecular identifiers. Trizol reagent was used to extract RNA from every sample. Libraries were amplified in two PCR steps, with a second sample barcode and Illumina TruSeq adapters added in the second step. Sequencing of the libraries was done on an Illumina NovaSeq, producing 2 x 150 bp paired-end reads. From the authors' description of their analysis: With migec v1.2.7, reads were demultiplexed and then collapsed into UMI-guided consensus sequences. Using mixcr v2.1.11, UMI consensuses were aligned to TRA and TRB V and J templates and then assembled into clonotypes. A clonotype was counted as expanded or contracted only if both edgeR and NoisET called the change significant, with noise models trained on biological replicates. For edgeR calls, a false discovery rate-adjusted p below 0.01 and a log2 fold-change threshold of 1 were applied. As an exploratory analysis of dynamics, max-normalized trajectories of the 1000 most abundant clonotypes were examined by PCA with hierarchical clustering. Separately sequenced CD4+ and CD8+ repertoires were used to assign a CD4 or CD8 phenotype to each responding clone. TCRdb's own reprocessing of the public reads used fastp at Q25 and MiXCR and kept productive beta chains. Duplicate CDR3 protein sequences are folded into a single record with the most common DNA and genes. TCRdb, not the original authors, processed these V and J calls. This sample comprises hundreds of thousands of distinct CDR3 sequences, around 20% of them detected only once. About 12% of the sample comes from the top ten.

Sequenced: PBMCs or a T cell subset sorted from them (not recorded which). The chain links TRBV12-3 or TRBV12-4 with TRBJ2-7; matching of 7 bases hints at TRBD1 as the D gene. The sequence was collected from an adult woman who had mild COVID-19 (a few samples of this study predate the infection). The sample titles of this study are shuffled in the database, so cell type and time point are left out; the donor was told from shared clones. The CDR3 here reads CASRRDSRYEQYF. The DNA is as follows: TGTGCCAGCCGGCGGGACAGTAGGTACGAGCAGTACTTC.